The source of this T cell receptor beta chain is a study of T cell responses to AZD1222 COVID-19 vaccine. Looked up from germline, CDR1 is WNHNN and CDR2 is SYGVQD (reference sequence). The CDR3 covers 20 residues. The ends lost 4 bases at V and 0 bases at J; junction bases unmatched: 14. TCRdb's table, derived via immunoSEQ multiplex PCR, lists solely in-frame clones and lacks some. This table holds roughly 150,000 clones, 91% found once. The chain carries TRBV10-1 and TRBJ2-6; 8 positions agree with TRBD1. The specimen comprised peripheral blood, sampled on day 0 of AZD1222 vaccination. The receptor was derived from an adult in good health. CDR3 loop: CASSVALRDRFFSGANVLTF. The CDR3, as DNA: TGCGCCAGCAGTGTGGCTTTGAGGGACAGGTTCTTCTCTGGGGCCAACGTCCTGACTTTC.